Given below is one T cell receptor (beta chain) in context. The record originates from a study of technical replicates of blood from a handful of donors. Here immunoSEQ multiplex PCR was the method, and the copy in TCRdb shows in-frame clones only, minus some. The sample carries about 73,000 clones, 93% recorded once. CDR1 is SGHAT and CDR2 is FQNNGV in the germline V gene. Deletions cut 1 base from V and 2 bases from J, with 8 bases between. The CDR3 has 14 amino acids. This TCR derives from a human donor in good health. Source material: T cells isolated from PBMCs. The chain combines TRBV11-2 with TRBJ2-5; D may be TRBD2 (5 bases). The CDR3 DNA sequence: TGTGCCAGCAGCTTAGGTCTAGCTCAAGAGACCCAGTACTTC. Translation: CASSLGLAQETQYF.